A few counts support the clone carrying this TCR beta chain. Its antigen is currently unknown. Sequence at one end of the junction differs from germline and may be a read error. This PCR relied on a set of 60 Vbeta primers and 13 Jbeta primers. Measured with immunoSEQ multiplex PCR; TCRdb has only the in-frame clones, and not every one. The sample holds 150,000 to 200,000 clones, around nine tenths seen once. The sample originates from a study of cytomegalovirus exposure and HLA in healthy donors. Findings of the study overall: Per a prior analysis, the majority of TCR beta V segments were productive roughly 87% or roughly 30% of the time. Researchers had no immune exposure information except CMV serostatus available.

This CDR3 spans 16 amino acids. Germline values: CDR1 SEHNR, CDR2 FQNEAQ (reference sequence). Sequencing input: PBMCs. The clonotype comes from a woman younger than 35 in good health and CMV-seronegative. The chain has TRBV7-9 and TRBJ1-5; D may be TRBD1 (6 bases). In DNA, the CDR3 is TGTTCCAGCAGCTTAGGGGGGGGTTGGCGGAATCAGCCCCAGCATTTT. Its protein product is CSSSLGGGWRNQPQHF.